This T cell receptor (beta chain) was profiled in a study of T cell changes during pregnancy in multiple sclerosis. TCRdb's copy holds only in-frame clones and misses some; the assay was immunoSEQ multiplex PCR. The sample yields fewer than 90,000 clones, 93% seen once. The V and J ends lost 7 bases and 9 bases respectively, with 13 bases between them. Per germline, CDR1 SNHLY and CDR2 FYNNEI. The CDR3 contains 12 residues. The receptor was derived from a female donor in good health, enrolled as a control in a pregnancy study. The chain uses TRBV2 and TRBJ2-4; D ambiguous. Sequencing was performed on peripheral blood, taken in the third trimester of pregnancy. The CDR3 reads CASKRLGGIQYF. The CDR3 DNA reads TGTGCCAGCAAGAGACTGGGTGGCATTCAGTACTTC.